The 7 T cell receptor beta chains below were found in one sample sequenced in a study of T cells in Graves' hyperthyroidism and ophthalmopathy. The TCR beta CDR3 regions underwent amplification using RNA transcripts as the source. The TCR CDR3 was amplified in a first-round RT-PCR using the HTBI primer set. TCRdb re-derived calls from the multiplex PCR reads in MiXCR, one entry per CDR3 protein. The profile shows 540,000 or so distinct CDR3 sequences, approximately 15% of them singletons. Sequenced: blood. Receptors originate from a woman aged 25 to 45 with Graves' hyperthyroidism.

This clonotype was seen many times. The chain combines TRBV27 with TRBJ2-7; TRBD1 matches at 8 bases. The germline gives CDR1 MNHEY, CDR2 SMNVEV (reference sequence). Losses at the gene ends were 4 bases for V and 4 bases for J; bases not matched to a gene: 9. CDR3 size: 15 residues. CDR3: CASSSTGEWSYEQYF. The CDR3 bases are TGTGCCAGCAGTTCGACAGGGGAATGGTCGTACGAGCAGTACTTC.

The rearrangement joins TRBV20-1 to TRBJ1-3; a possible D gene is TRBD1 (5 bases). CDR1 is DFQATT and CDR2 is SNEGSKA in the germline V gene (reference sequence). V lost 1 base and J lost 2, with 12 bases in between. The CDR3 spans 15 residues. The CDR3, as DNA: TGCAGTGCTAGAGGGGGCGAAAGGCCTGGAAACACCATATATTTT. Its translation is CSARGGERPGNTIYF.

The chain employs TRBV7-9 and TRBJ2-2; 8 bases match TRBD1. This CDR3 has 15 residues. CDR1 and CDR2 (germline): SEHNR, FQNEAQ (reference sequence). V was pared by 3 bases and J by 5 bases, with 5 bases of the junction left unmatched. The CDR3 DNA sequence: TGTGCCAGCAGCTTGACAGGGGTTCGGACCGGGGAGCTGTTTTTT. It specifies CASSLTGVRTGELFF.

This clonotype showed up just a few times. This rearrangement joins TRBV4-1 to TRBJ1-2; D possibly corresponds to TRBD1 (5 bases). V lost 4 bases, J lost 7 bases, and 13 bases lay in between. The length of the CDR3 is 13 residues. Germline values: CDR1 MGHRA, CDR2 YSYEKL. CDR3 in amino acids: CASSPQRGAGYTF. CDR3 bases: TGCGCCAGCAGCCCTCAGAGGGGCGCTGGCTACACCTTC.

This chain connects TRBV30 to TRBJ2-7; no definite D call. The ends were cut back, 1 base at V and 0 bases at J, with 4 bases in the middle. The CDR3 extends over 12 amino acids. Looked up from germline, CDR1 is GTSNPN and CDR2 is SVGIG (reference sequence). The CDR3 reads CAWSAPSYEQYF. For the CDR3, the DNA is TGTGCCTGGAGTGCCCCCTCCTACGAGCAGTACTTC.

This clonotype came up many times. The CDR3 spells CASSLRRKTSGDTDTQYF. CDR3 bases: TGTGCCAGCAGCTTACGCAGGAAGACTAGCGGAGATACAGATACGCAGTATTTT. J is TRBJ2-3 and V is TRBV13; 9 bases align to TRBD2. Unmatched junction bases numbered 12, after V lost 2 bases and J lost 3 bases. CDR1 and CDR2 (germline): PRHDT, FYEKMQ (reference sequence). The CDR3 spans 18 residues.

The gene calls are TRBV12-3 or TRBV12-4 and TRBJ2-7, with 8 bases aligning to TRBD2. The junction had 9 bases not matched to a gene; V was cut back by 6 bases and J by 5 bases. The CDR3 extends over 14 amino acids. CDR3 nucleotides: TGTGCCAGCAGCCCCGGGGGGGGGCCGCACGAGCAGTACTTC. This translates into CASSPGGGPHEQYF.